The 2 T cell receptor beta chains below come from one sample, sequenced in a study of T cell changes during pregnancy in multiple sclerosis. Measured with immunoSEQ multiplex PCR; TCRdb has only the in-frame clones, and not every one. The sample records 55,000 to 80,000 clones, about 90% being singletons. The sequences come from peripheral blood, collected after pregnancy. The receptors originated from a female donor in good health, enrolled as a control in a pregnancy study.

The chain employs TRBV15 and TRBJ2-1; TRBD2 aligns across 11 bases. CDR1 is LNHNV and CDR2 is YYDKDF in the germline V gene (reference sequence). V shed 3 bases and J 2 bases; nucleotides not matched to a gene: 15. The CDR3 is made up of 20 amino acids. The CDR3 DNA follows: TGTGCCACCAGCAGTGCTGGGGGACTAGCGGTAATTTATACCTACAATGAGCAGTTCTTC. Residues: CATSSAGGLAVIYTYNEQFF.

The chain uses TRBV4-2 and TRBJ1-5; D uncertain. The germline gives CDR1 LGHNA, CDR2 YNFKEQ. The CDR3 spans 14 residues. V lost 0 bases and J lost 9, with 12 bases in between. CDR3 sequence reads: CASSQDRGLRPQHF. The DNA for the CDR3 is TGTGCCAGCAGCCAAGATAGAGGGCTTCGGCCCCAGCATTTT.